Each of the 25 T cell receptor beta chains below was sequenced from the same sample in a study of blood T cell repertoires in COVID-19. The assay was immunoSEQ multiplex PCR, and TCRdb's table has in-frame clones only and misses some. Counted here are roughly 400,000 clones, nearly 90% occurring once; the ten biggest clones make up 1.4% to 1.5%. The sample taken for sequencing was PBMCs or T cells enriched from blood (not recorded which). The receptors derive from a young woman who had been exposed to COVID-19.

DNA of the CDR3: TGTGCCTGGGACGACACGTCCGGGGAGCTGTTTTTT. The encoded protein is CAWDDTSGELFF. The V and J genes are TRBV30 and TRBJ2-2; D is uncertain. Trimming pared 5 bases from V and 6 bases from J, leaving 10 bases between. The length of the CDR3 is 12 residues. In germline, CDR1 is GTSNPN, CDR2 SVGIG (reference sequence).

The rearrangement joins TRBV27 to TRBJ2-7, with 9 nucleotides matching TRBD1. The CDR3 is made up of 14 amino acids. The J segment lost 3 bases and the V segment lost 8 bases, leaving 8 bases of the junction unmatched. Germline CDR1 reads MNHEY; CDR2 reads SMNVEV (reference sequence). Written as DNA, the CDR3 is TGTGCCAGCGCCCCACAGGGGGCCTTCTACGAGCAGTACTTC. Its protein is CASAPQGAFYEQYF.

V and J are TRBV4-2 and TRBJ2-1, with 7 bases matching TRBD2. CDR1 is LGHNA and CDR2 is YNFKEQ in the germline V gene. The CDR3 runs 15 residues. With 6 bases clipped from V and 6 bases from J, the junction kept 11 bases outside the gene matches. CDR3 protein: CASSRGLVNVNEQFF. In DNA form, the CDR3 reads TGTGCCAGCAGTAGAGGACTAGTTAATGTCAATGAGCAGTTCTTC.

This chain joins TRBV27 and TRBJ2-1, with TRBD1 matching 8 bases. Germline V gene sequence: CDR1 MNHEY, CDR2 SMNVEV (reference sequence). This CDR3 region has 18 residues. Unmatched junction bases numbered 20, after V lost 5 bases and J lost 8 bases. CDR3 DNA: TGTGCCAGCAGTGGAAATAGGGACAGGCCAATTGGGTTAGATGAGCAGTTCTTC. It codes for CASSGNRDRPIGLDEQFF.

This clone has only one observation. CDR3 residues: CASSATRLPYEQYF. As DNA, the CDR3 is TGTGCCAGCAGTGCGACTAGACTACCCTACGAGCAGTACTTC. The chain has TRBV27 and TRBJ2-7; TRBD2 might be the D (6 bases). The V end lost 5 bases, the J end lost 2 bases, and 13 bases lay between the germline ends. The CDR3 loop spans 14 amino acids. Germline V gives CDR1 MNHEY, CDR2 SMNVEV (reference sequence).

The V call is TRBV15, the J call TRBJ1-3; D gene unclear. Germline V CDR1 and CDR2: LNHNV, YYDKDF (reference sequence). The CDR3 sequence is 17 residues long. V lost 1 base and J lost 3, with 16 bases in between. This chain's CDR3 is CATSRAPWAGLGNTIYF. In DNA form, the CDR3 reads TGTGCCACCAGCAGAGCGCCATGGGCAGGCCTTGGAAACACCATATATTTT.

The chain carries TRBV10-2 and TRBJ2-1; TRBD1 is a possible D gene (6 bases). V was clipped by 1 base and J by 9 bases, with 19 bases between them. CDR1 is WSHSY and CDR2 is SAAADI in the germline V gene. The CDR3 extends over 16 amino acids. CDR3 loop: CASSELGAGTWGEQFF. As DNA, the CDR3 is TGCGCCAGCAGTGAGTTGGGGGCCGGGACCTGGGGTGAGCAGTTCTTC.

The chain combines TRBV5-1 with TRBJ2-7, with 8 bases fitting TRBD2. Germline V CDR1 and CDR2: SGHRS, YFSETQ. The CDR3 loop spans 15 amino acids. J gave up 2 bases and V 4 bases, and 8 bases lay outside the gene matches. The CDR3 loop reads CASSKEASGPYEQYF. The DNA for the CDR3 is TGCGCCAGCAGCAAGGAGGCTAGCGGGCCCTACGAGCAGTACTTC. The entire variable domain, with the rest obtained from reference TRBV5-1 and TRBJ2-7, is as follows: KAGVTQTPRYLIKTRGQQVTLSCSPISGHRSVSWYQQTPGQGLQFLFEYFSETQRNKGNFPGRFSGRQFSNSRSEMNVSTLELGDSALYLCASSKEASGPYEQYFGPGTRLTVT.

The rearrangement uses TRBV1 and TRBJ2-1; no check of the table's D call, TRBD2, against the DNA was made. TRBV1 is recorded as a pseudogene. The CDR3 contains 16 residues. The CDR3 sequence is CTSSPKVSGNDNEQFF. The CDR3 DNA reads TGCACCAGCAGCCCTAAAGTTAGCGGGAACGACAATGAGCAGTTCTTC.

The V gene is TRBV6-5, the J gene TRBJ1-4, with D perhaps TRBD1 (6 bases). In germline, CDR1 is MNHEY, CDR2 SVGAGI. Trimming took 2 bases from V and 0 from J, leaving 10 bases between them. The CDR3 runs 16 residues. CDR3 DNA sequence: TGTGCCAGCAGTTACACCGCAGGGGCAACTAATGAAAAACTGTTTTTT. Its translation: CASSYTAGATNEKLFF.

The chain combines TRBV9 with TRBJ1-1, with D possibly TRBD1 on 5 matching bases. The V gene's germline CDR1 is SGDLS and CDR2 YYNGEE. With 4 bases removed from V and 3 bases from J, the gap between germline ends came to 16 bases. The CDR3 loop spans 15 amino acids. The CDR3 bases are TGTGCCAGCAGCTCCAGACCGGGGGGATACACTGAAGCTTTCTTT. Translating it yields CASSSRPGGYTEAFF.

The CDR3 here is CASSYSRVSAAGELFF. The CDR3 nucleotides are TGTGCCAGCAGTTACTCGAGGGTCAGCGCGGCCGGGGAGCTGTTTTTT. V gene TRBV6-5 combines with J gene TRBJ2-2, with a weak D call TRBD2 (5 bases). Germline CDR1 and CDR2: MNHEY and SVGAGI. V lost 0 bases and J 6 bases, leaving 14 bases between the germline ends. This CDR3 contains 16 residues.

The rearrangement joins TRBV28 to TRBJ1-4, with 10 bases that match TRBD1. V was pared by 3 bases and J by 5 bases, with 3 bases of the junction left unmatched. The V gene's germline CDR1 is MDHEN and CDR2 SYDVKM. CDR3 length equals 15 residues. CDR3 in DNA: TGTGCCAGCAGTTTTCCGGGACAGGGGAATGAAAAACTGTTTTTT. Protein: CASSFPGQGNEKLFF.

This clone appeared a single time. Here the CDR3 DNA reads TGTGCCAGCAGCATAGGACTAGCGGGAGAATTTACCTACGAGCAGTACTTC. Protein: CASSIGLAGEFTYEQYF. The chain uses TRBV5-6 and TRBJ2-7; 13 bases are shared with TRBD2. The CDR3 has 17 residues. In germline, CDR1 is SGHDT, CDR2 YYEEEE. The trim removed 4 bases at V and 2 bases at J, leaving 9 bases unmatched.

V gene TRBV28 combines with J gene TRBJ2-7, with a weak D call TRBD2 (6 bases). V lost 5 bases to trimming and J lost 5 bases, with 16 bases between them. The CDR3 is made up of 14 amino acids. Germline V lookup: CDR1 MDHEN, CDR2 SYDVKM. CDR3 in DNA: TGTGCCAGCAGTATCGGGACTCCCGCCAACGAGCAGTACTTC. It encodes CASSIGTPANEQYF. Filled out from reference TRBV28 and TRBJ2-7, the complete variable domain reads DVKVTQSSRYLVKRTGEKVFLECVQDMDHENMFWYRQDPGLGLRLIYFSYDVKMKEKGDIPEGYSVSREKKERFSLILESASTNQTSMYLCASSIGTPANEQYFGPGTRLTVT.

This clone was counted a few times. This chain connects TRBV28 to TRBJ2-7; TRBD1 matches at 10 bases. V gave up 5 bases and J gave up 6 bases; unmatched junction bases: 7. The CDR3 spans 14 residues. Germline V gene data show CDR1 as MDHEN and CDR2 as SYDVKM. Here the CDR3 reads CASSERQGAREQYF. CDR3 bases: TGTGCCAGCAGTGAGAGACAGGGGGCACGCGAGCAGTACTTC. Complete variable domain (other parts from reference TRBV28 and TRBJ2-7): DVKVTQSSRYLVKRTGEKVFLECVQDMDHENMFWYRQDPGLGLRLIYFSYDVKMKEKGDIPEGYSVSREKKERFSLILESASTNQTSMYLCASSERQGAREQYFGPGTRLTVT.

The chain joins TRBV27 to TRBJ1-3, with TRBD1 matching over 9 bases. V lost 5 bases, J lost 7 bases, and 24 bases stayed unmatched. There are 20 residues in the CDR3. CDR1 MNHEY and CDR2 SMNVEV come from the germline V gene (reference sequence). For the CDR3, the DNA is TGTGCCAGCAGTCCCTCGACGGGACAGGGTGCGTCGGGTGTGTTTAACACCATATATTTT. Residues: CASSPSTGQGASGVFNTIYF.

There are a few counts of this clone. The gene calls are TRBV15 and TRBJ1-5; D unresolved. The CDR3 is made up of 14 amino acids. V was pared by 0 bases and J by 5 bases, with 8 bases between. CDR1 is LNHNV and CDR2 is YYDKDF in the germline V gene (reference sequence). CDR3 in DNA: TGTGCCACCAGCAGAGAGATCGGGGATCAGCCCCAGCATTTT. As protein: CATSREIGDQPQHF.

This rearrangement joins TRBV6-5 to TRBJ2-7, with 11 bases aligning to TRBD1. This CDR3 contains 15 residues. The V gene end was trimmed by 5 bases and the J gene end by 7 bases; junction bases not matched to a gene: 10. Germline values: CDR1 MNHEY, CDR2 SVGAGI. The CDR3 loop reads CASSRTGGLVREQYF. The CDR3 DNA follows: TGTGCCAGCAGTCGGACAGGGGGCTTAGTGAGGGAGCAGTACTTC.

The table lists this clone with a count of one. This chain connects TRBV6-5 to TRBJ1-1, with D unclear. V lost 4 bases to trimming and J lost 3 bases, with 18 bases between them. The germline CDR1 and CDR2 sequences are MNHEY and SVGAGI. The CDR3 is 16 amino acids. For the CDR3, the DNA is TGTGCCAGCAGTTCGCCTTCCTCACCGGTGGACACTGAAGCTTTCTTT. This translates into CASSSPSSPVDTEAFF.

The chain carries TRBV3-1 (or the pseudogene TRBV3-2) and TRBJ1-3; tentatively, D is TRBD1 (6 bases). Trimming stripped 4 bases from V and 4 bases from J, with 11 bases between. CDR1 and CDR2 (germline): LGHDT, YNNKEL (reference sequence). The CDR3 contains 14 residues. The CDR3 DNA is TGTGCCAGCAGCCCGAGGGACATCGGAAACACCATATATTTT. Its translation: CASSPRDIGNTIYF.

The chain employs TRBV18 and TRBJ1-2; weak D call: TRBD1 (6 bases). The CDR3 extends over 18 amino acids. V dropped 3 bases and J dropped 1 base, with 21 bases sitting between them. The germline V gene has CDR1 KGHSH and CDR2 LQKENI. The CDR3 is CASSPPGRVAGDNYGYTF. The CDR3 bases are TGTGCCAGCTCACCTCCGGGCCGTGTGGCAGGGGATAACTATGGCTACACCTTC.

This chain joins TRBV14 and TRBJ2-7; D remains unclear. The ends were cut back, 2 bases at V and 5 bases at J, with 10 bases in the middle. CDR3 length: 13 residues. The germline V gene has CDR1 SGHDN and CDR2 FVKESK. This CDR3 is CASSQLVPNEQYF. In nucleotides, the CDR3 is TGTGCCAGCAGCCAACTCGTCCCTAACGAGCAGTACTTC. The whole variable domain, remainder taken from reference TRBV14 and TRBJ2-7, is EAGVTQFPSHSVIEKGQTVTLRCDPISGHDNLYWYRRVMGKEIKFLLHFVKESKQDESGMPNNRFLAERTGGTYSTLKVQPAELEDSGVYFCASSQLVPNEQYFGPGTRLTVT.

V usage is TRBV15 and J usage is TRBJ2-7; D is unclear. Germline V gene lookup returns CDR1 LNHNV and CDR2 YYDKDF (reference sequence). Trimming stripped 0 bases from V and 3 bases from J, with 6 bases between. The CDR3 has 13 amino acids. As DNA, the CDR3 is TGTGCCACCAGCAGAGATCGGAGCTACGAGCAGTACTTC. Translating gives CATSRDRSYEQYF.

In its sample, this clone was seen a few times. V is TRBV18 and J is TRBJ1-4; no clear D. Looked up from germline, CDR1 is KGHSH and CDR2 is LQKENI. Trimming removed 5 bases from V and 0 bases from J, with 4 bases in between. This CDR3 has 13 residues. The CDR3 DNA sequence: TGTGCCAGCTCATCTGCAACTAATGAAAAACTGTTTTTT. Residues: CASSSATNEKLFF. Full variable domain (rest looked up from reference TRBV18 and TRBJ1-4): NAGVMQNPRHLVRRRGQEARLRCSPMKGHSHVYWYRQLPEEGLKFMVYLQKENIIDESGMPKERFSAEFPKEGPSILRIQQVVRGDSAAYFCASSSATNEKLFFGSGTQLSVL.